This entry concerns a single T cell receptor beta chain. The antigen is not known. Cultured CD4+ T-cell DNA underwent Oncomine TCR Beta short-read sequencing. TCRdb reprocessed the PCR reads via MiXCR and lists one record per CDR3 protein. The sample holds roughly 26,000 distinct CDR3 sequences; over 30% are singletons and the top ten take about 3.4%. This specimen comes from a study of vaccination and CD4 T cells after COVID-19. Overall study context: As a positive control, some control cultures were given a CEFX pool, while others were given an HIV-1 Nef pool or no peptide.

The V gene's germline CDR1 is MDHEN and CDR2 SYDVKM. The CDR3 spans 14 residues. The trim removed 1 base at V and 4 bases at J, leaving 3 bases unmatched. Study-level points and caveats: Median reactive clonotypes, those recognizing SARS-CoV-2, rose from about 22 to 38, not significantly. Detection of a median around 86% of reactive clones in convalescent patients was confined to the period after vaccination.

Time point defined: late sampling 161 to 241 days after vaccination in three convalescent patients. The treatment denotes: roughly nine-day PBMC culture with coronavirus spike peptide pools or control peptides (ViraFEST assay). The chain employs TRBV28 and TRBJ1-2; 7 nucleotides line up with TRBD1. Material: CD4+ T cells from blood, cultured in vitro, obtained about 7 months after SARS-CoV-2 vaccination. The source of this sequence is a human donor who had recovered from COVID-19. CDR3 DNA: TGTGCCAGCAGTTTATCTACAGGGGCCTATGGCTACACCTTC. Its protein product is CASSLSTGAYGYTF.